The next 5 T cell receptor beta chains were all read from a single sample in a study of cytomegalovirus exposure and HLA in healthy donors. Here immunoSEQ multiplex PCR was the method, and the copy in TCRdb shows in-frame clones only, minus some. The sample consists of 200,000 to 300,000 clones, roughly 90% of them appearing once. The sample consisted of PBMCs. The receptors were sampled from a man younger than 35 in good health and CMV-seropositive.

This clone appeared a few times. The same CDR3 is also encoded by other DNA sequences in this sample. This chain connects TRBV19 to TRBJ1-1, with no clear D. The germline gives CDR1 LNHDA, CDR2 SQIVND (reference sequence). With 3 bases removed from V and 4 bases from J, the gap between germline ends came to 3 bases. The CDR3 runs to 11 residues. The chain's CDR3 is CASSIATEAFF. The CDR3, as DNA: TGTGCCAGTAGTATTGCCACTGAAGCTTTCTTT.

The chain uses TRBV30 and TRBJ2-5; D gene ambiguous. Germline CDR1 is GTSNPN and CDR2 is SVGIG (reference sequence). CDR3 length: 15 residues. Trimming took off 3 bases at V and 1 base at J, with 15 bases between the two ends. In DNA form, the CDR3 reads TGTGCCTGGAGACTTAATCTTGGACCCCAAGAGACCCAGTACTTC. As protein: CAWRLNLGPQETQYF.

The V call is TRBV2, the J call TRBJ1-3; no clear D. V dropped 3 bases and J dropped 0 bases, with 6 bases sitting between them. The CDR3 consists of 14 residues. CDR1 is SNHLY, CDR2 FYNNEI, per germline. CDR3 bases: TGTGCCAGCAGTGAGGGCAGCTCTGGAAACACCATATATTTT. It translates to CASSEGSSGNTIYF.

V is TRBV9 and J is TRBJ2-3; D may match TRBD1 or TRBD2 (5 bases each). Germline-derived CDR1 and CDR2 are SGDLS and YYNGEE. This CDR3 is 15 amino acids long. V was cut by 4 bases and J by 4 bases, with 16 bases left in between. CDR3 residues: CASSLGTPGADTQYF. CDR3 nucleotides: TGTGCCAGCAGCCTCGGGACCCCTGGGGCAGATACGCAGTATTTT.

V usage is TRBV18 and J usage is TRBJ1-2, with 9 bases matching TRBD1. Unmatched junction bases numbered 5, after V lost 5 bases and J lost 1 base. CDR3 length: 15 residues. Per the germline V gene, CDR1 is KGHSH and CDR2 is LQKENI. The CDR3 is CASSRDRDINYGYTF. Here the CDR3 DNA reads TGTGCCAGCTCAAGGGACAGGGATATTAACTATGGCTACACCTTC.